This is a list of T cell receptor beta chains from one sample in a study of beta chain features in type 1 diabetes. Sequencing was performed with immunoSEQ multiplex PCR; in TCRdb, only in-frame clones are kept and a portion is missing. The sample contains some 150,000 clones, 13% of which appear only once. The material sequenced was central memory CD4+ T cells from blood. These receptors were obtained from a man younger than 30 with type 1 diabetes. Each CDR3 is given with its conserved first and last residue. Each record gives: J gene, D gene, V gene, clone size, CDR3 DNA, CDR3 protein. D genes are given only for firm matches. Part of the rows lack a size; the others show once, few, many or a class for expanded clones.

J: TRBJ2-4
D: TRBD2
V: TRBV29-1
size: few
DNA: TGCAGCGTTGCCGGGGGGGCCGGTGACATTCAGTACTTC
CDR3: CSVAGGAGDIQYF

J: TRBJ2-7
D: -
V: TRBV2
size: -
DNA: TGTGCCAGCAGCTCCGGCGAGCAGTACTTC
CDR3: CASSSGEQYF

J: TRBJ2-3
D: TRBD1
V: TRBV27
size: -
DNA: TGTGCCAGCAGTTTATTTAAGGGGGCCAGCACAGATACGCAGTATTTT
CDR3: CASSLFKGASTDTQYF

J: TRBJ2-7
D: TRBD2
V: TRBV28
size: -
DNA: TGTGCCAGCAGTGGGACTAGCGGATCCTACGAGCAGTACTTC
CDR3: CASSGTSGSYEQYF

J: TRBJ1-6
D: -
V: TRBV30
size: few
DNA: TGTGCCTGGAGAGGACAGAGGAATTCACCCCTCCACTTT
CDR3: CAWRGQRNSPLHF

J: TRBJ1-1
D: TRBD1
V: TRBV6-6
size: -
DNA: TGTGCCAGCAGTATTAGACAGGGTACTTTTGAAGCTTTCTTT
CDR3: CASSIRQGTFEAFF

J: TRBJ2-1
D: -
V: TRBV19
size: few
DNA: TGTGCCAGTAGTATGGGGGCAGCGGGCAACAATGAGCAGTTCTTC
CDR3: CASSMGAAGNNEQFF

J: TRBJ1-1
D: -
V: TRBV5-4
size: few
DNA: TGTGCCAGCAGCTTGTCGGTGGCGAACACTGAAGCTTTCTTT
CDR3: CASSLSVANTEAFF

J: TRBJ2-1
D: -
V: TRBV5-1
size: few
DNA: TGCGCCAGCAGCCCTACCCTGAGCTCCTACAATGAGCAGTTCTTC
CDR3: CASSPTLSSYNEQFF

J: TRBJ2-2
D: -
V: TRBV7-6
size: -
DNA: TGTGCCAGCAGCTTGCCCACCGGGGAGCTGTTTTTT
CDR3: CASSLPTGELFF

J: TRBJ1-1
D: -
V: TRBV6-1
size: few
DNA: TGTGCCAGCAGTGACACAGCAGAAGCTTTCTTT
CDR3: CASSDTAEAFF

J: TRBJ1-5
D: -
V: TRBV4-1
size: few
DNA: TGCGCCAGCAGCCAAGAGGCTCTCCGAGGGGGCAATCAGCCCCAGCATTTT
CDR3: CASSQEALRGGNQPQHF

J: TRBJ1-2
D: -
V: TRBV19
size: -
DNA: TGTGCCAGTAGGACTTGGATCCTAGCTAACTATGGCTACACCTTC
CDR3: CASRTWILANYGYTF

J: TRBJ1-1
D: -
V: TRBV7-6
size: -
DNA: TGTGCCAGCAGCTTAGAATGGGCACAGGACACTGAAGCTTTCTTT
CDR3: CASSLEWAQDTEAFF

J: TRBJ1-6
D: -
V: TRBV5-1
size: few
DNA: TGCGCCAGCAGCCGTTGGACGGACATGAATTCACCCCTCCACTTT
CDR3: CASSRWTDMNSPLHF

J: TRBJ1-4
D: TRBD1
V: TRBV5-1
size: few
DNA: TGCGCCAGCAGCTCGCATGGGGGACAGCCCGTTGAAAAACTGTTTTTT
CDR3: CASSSHGGQPVEKLFF

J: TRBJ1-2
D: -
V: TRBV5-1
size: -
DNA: TGCGCCAGCAGCCCGTGGGACGGCACTAACTATGGCTACACCTTC
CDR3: CASSPWDGTNYGYTF

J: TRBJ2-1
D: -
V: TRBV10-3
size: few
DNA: TGTGCCACGGGGGCAGGGGGTTTAAATGCAGAGTTCTTC
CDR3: CATGAGGLNAEFF

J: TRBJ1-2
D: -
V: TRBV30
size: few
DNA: TGTGCCTGGAGGCGGGGGGACTATGGCTACACCTTC
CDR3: CAWRRGDYGYTF

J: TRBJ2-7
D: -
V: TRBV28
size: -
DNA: TGTGCCAGCACGGGCCGGCGCCGGGGAGAGCAGTACTTC
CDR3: CASTGRRRGEQYF

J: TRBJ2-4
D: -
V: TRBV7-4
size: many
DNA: TGTGCCAGCAGCTTAAGTCTGCCAGTCCCAGCCAAAAACATTCAGTACTTC
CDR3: CASSLSLPVPAKNIQYF

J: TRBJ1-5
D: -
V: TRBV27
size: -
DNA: TGTGCCAGCAGTTTAATCAGTGGGAAGGGCAATCAGCCCCAGCATTTT
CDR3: CASSLISGKGNQPQHF